A selection of T cell receptor beta chains follows, all from one sample in a study of cytomegalovirus exposure and HLA in healthy donors. The table came from immunoSEQ multiplex PCR; TCRdb's copy has only in-frame clones and leaves some out. The table shows about 130,000 clones, with approximately 84% occurring only once. Sequenced input: PBMCs. The receptors were gathered from a man between 18 and 29 years old in good health and CMV-seropositive. Each CDR3 is given with its conserved first and last residue. The order of the fields is J gene, clone size, V gene, D gene, CDR3 DNA, CDR3 protein. A D gene is named only where the DNA matches it firmly. Clone size is stated in some rows and not others, as once, few, many or a class when expanded.

j_gene: TRBJ2-5
abundance: .
v_gene: TRBV9
d_gene: TRBD2
CDR3nt: TGTGCCAGCAGCGCCTGGACTAGCGGGAGCTGGGAGACCCAGTACTTC
CDR3aa: CASSAWTSGSWETQYF

j_gene: TRBJ2-2
abundance: .
v_gene: TRBV30
d_gene: .
CDR3nt: TGTGCCTGGACAGTTTCGTGGCCTCCCGGGGAGCTGTTTTTT
CDR3aa: CAWTVSWPPGELFF

j_gene: TRBJ2-6
abundance: .
v_gene: TRBV19
d_gene: TRBD1
CDR3nt: TGTGCCAGCCATGGACAGGGGGCGCTTGGGGCCAACGTCCTGACTTTC
CDR3aa: CASHGQGALGANVLTF

j_gene: TRBJ1-2
abundance: .
v_gene: TRBV7-6
d_gene: TRBD1
CDR3nt: TGTGCCAGCAGCCTAACGGCAGGGACAGCCGCTAACTATGGCTACACCTTC
CDR3aa: CASSLTAGTAANYGYTF

j_gene: TRBJ2-7
abundance: .
v_gene: TRBV4-1
d_gene: .
CDR3nt: TGCGCCAGCAGCCAACTAACAGCCTACGAGCAGTACTTC
CDR3aa: CASSQLTAYEQYF

j_gene: TRBJ2-1
abundance: .
v_gene: TRBV4-1
d_gene: TRBD2
CDR3nt: TGCGCCAGCAGCCAAGTCCTACTAGCGGGGATTAAAAATGAGCAGTTCTTC
CDR3aa: CASSQVLLAGIKNEQFF

j_gene: TRBJ2-5
abundance: .
v_gene: TRBV2
d_gene: TRBD2
CDR3nt: TGTGCCAGCAGTGCCACGGGACTAGCGCGAGAGACCCAGTACTTC
CDR3aa: CASSATGLARETQYF

j_gene: TRBJ1-4
abundance: .
v_gene: TRBV6-1
d_gene: .
CDR3nt: TGTGCCAGCAGTGACCCGGGGGGTATCACTAATGAAAAACTGTTTTTT
CDR3aa: CASSDPGGITNEKLFF

j_gene: TRBJ2-7
abundance: .
v_gene: TRBV11-2
d_gene: .
CDR3nt: TGTGCCAGCAGCCTAATAGGGAGCTCCTACGAGCAGTACTTC
CDR3aa: CASSLIGSSYEQYF

j_gene: TRBJ1-1
abundance: .
v_gene: TRBV6-5
d_gene: .
CDR3nt: TGTGCCAGCAGAGTCCTATCGGGCACTGAAGCTTTCTTT
CDR3aa: CASRVLSGTEAFF

j_gene: TRBJ1-5
abundance: once
v_gene: TRBV27
d_gene: TRBD1
CDR3nt: TGTGCCAGCAGTTTACGAGGGGGCTCAGATCAGCCCCAGCATTTT
CDR3aa: CASSLRGGSDQPQHF